This record covers a single T cell receptor (beta chain). Its antigen remains unidentified. CDR1 and CDR2 (germline): MGHRA, YSYEKL. This CDR3 contains 16 residues. V was shortened by 0 bases and J by 5 bases, with 16 bases between the two germline ends. Data came from immunoSEQ multiplex PCR; TCRdb stores just in-frame clones and leaves some out. Among some 80,000 clones listed, 65% to 80% were seen once. This sample is drawn from a study of T cell responses to AZD1222 COVID-19 vaccine. Regarding the study as a whole: Following two doses of AZD1222, Spike-specific TCR breadth and depth rose.

Sequencing was performed on peripheral blood, taken 28 days after the second dose of the MenACWY control vaccine. V and J are TRBV4-1 and TRBJ2-5, with D perhaps matching TRBD1 (5 bases). The receptor's source is an adult who received the MenACWY meningococcal vaccine as a control. CDR3: CASSQDPTSRVETQYF. The CDR3 DNA follows: TGCGCCAGCAGCCAAGATCCGACTTCCAGGGTGGAGACCCAGTACTTC.